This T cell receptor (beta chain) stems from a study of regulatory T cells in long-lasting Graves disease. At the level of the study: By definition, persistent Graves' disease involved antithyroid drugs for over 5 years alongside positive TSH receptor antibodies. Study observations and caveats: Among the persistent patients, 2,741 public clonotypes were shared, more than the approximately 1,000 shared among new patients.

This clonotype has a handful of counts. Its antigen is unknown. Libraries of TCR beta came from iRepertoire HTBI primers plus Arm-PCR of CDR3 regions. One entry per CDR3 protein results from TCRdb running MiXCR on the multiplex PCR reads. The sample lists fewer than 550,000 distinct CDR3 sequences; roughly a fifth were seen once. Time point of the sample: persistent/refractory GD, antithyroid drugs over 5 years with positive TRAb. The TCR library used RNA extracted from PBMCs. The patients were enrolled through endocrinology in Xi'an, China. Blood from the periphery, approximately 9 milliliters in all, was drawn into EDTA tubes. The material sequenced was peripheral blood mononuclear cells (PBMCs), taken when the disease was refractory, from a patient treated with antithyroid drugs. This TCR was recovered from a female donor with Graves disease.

DNA of the CDR3: TGTGCCAGCAGTTTATACAGTGAAGCTTTCTTT. It yields the protein CASSLYSEAFF. V usage is TRBV12-3 or TRBV12-4 and J usage is TRBJ1-1; D unclear. V dropped 2 bases and J dropped 7 bases, with 5 bases sitting between them. The CDR3 sequence is 11 residues long.